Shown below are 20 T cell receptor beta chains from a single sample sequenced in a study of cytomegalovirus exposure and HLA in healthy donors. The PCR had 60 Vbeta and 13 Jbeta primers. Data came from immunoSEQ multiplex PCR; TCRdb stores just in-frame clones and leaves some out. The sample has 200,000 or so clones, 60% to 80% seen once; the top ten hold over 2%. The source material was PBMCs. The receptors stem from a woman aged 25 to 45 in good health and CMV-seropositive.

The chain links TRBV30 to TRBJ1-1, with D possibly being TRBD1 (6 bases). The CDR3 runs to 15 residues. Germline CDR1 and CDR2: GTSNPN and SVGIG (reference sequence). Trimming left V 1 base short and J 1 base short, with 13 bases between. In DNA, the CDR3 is TGTGCCTGGAGTGCAGACAGGCTGGGGAACACTGAAGCTTTCTTT. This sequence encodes CAWSADRLGNTEAFF.

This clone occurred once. CDR3 bases: TGCGCCAGCAGCCAAGGGGAGGATCAGCCCCAGCATTTT. Protein: CASSQGEDQPQHF. The V gene is TRBV4-3, the J gene TRBJ1-5; the D is unclear. Germline loops: CDR1 LGHNA, CDR2 YSLEER. The V end lost 1 base, the J end lost 5 bases, and 6 bases lay between the germline ends. The CDR3 length is 13 residues.

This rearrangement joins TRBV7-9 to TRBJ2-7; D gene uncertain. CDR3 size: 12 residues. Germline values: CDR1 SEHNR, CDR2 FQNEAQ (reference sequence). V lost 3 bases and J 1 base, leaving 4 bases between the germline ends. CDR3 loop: CASSFPSYEQYF. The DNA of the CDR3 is TGTGCCAGCAGCTTCCCATCCTACGAGCAGTACTTC.

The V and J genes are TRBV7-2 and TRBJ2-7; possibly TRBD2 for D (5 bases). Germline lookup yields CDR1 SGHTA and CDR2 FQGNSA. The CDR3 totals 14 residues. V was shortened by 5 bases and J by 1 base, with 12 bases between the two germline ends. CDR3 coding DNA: TGTGCCAGCAGCCCCCCCGGGATTTCCTACGAGCAGTACTTC. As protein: CASSPPGISYEQYF.

The CDR3 region is CASSSRIASGNNEQFF. CDR3 DNA sequence: TGTGCCAGCAGCTCCAGAATAGCTAGCGGGAACAATGAGCAGTTCTTC. This rearrangement joins TRBV7-2 to TRBJ2-1, with 9 bases that match TRBD2. Germline V gives CDR1 SGHTA, CDR2 FQGNSA. The CDR3 runs 16 residues. V was clipped by 4 bases and J by 5 bases; unmatched bases: 9.

The CDR3 coding sequence is TGTGCCAGCAGCCCCAGGGGACACAACACCGGGGAGCTGTTTTTT. This translates into CASSPRGHNTGELFF. The rearrangement joins TRBV7-3 to TRBJ2-2; D might be TRBD1 (6 bases). Trimming removed 5 bases at V and 2 bases at J, with 12 bases between. The germline gives CDR1 SGHTA, CDR2 FQGTGA. The CDR3 runs 15 residues.

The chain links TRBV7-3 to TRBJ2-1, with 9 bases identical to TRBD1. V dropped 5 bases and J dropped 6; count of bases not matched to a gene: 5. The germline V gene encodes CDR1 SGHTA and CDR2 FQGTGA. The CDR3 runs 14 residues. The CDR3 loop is CASSQTGGSNEQFF. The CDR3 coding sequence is TGTGCCAGCAGCCAAACAGGGGGCAGCAATGAGCAGTTCTTC.

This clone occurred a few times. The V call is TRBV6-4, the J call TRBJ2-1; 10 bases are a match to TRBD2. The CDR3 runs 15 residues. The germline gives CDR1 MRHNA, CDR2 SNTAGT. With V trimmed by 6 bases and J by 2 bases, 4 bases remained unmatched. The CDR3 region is CASSERGGPYNEQFF. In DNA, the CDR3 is TGTGCCAGCAGCGAGCGGGGGGGGCCCTACAATGAGCAGTTCTTC.

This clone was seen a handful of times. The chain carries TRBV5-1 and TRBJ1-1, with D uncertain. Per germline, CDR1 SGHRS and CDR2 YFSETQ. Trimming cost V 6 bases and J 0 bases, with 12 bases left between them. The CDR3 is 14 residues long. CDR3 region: CASTQIPMNTEAFF. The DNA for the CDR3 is TGCGCCAGCACTCAGATCCCCATGAACACTGAAGCTTTCTTT.

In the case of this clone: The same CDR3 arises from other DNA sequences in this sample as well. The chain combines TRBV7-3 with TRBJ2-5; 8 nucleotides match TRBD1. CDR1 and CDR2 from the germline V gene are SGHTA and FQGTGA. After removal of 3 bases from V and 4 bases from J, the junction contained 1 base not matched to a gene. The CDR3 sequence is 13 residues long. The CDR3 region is CASSFGQGETQYF. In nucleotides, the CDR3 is TGTGCCAGCAGCTTCGGACAGGGAGAGACCCAGTACTTC.

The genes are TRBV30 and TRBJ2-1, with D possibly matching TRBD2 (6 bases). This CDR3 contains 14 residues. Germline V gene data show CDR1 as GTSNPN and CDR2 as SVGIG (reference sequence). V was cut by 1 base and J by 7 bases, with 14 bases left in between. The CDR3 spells CAWSAVARGNEQFF. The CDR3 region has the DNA TGTGCCTGGAGTGCCGTCGCGCGGGGAAATGAGCAGTTCTTC. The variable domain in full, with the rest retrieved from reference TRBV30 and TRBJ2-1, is SQTIHQWPATLVQPVGSPLSLECTVEGTSNPNLYWYRQAAGRGLQLLFYSVGIGQISSEVPQNLSASRPQDRQFILSSKKLLLSDSGFYLCAWSAVARGNEQFFGPGTRLTVL.

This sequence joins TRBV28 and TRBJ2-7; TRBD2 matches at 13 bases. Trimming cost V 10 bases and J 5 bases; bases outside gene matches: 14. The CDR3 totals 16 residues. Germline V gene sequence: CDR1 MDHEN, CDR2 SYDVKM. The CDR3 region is CAITPQTSGGGNEQYF. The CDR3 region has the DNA TGTGCCATCACACCCCAAACTAGCGGGGGGGGGAACGAGCAGTACTTC.

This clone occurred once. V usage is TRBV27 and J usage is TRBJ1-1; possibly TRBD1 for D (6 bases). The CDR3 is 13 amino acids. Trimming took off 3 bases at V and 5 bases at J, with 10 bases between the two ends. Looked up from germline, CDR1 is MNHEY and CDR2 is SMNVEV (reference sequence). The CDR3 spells CASSFDRWTEAFF. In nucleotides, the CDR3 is TGTGCCAGCAGTTTCGACAGGTGGACTGAAGCTTTCTTT.

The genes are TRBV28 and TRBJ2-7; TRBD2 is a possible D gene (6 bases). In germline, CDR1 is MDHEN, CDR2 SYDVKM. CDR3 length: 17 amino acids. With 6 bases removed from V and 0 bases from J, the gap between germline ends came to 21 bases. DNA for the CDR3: TGTGCCAGCAGCCTCTTTTCTGCGGAGGGCTACTCCTACGAGCAGTACTTC. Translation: CASSLFSAEGYSYEQYF.

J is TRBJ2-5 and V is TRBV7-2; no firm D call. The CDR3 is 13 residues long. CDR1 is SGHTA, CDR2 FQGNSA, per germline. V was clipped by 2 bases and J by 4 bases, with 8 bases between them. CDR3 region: CASSLTWLETQYF. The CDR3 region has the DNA TGTGCCAGCAGCTTAACATGGCTAGAGACCCAGTACTTC.

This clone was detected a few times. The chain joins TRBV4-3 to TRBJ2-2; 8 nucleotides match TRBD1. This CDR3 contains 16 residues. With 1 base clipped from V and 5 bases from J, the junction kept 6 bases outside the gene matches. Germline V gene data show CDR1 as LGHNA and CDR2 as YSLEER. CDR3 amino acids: CASSQVRGQGTGELFF. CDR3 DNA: TGCGCCAGCAGCCAAGTCAGGGGGCAGGGTACCGGGGAGCTGTTTTTT.

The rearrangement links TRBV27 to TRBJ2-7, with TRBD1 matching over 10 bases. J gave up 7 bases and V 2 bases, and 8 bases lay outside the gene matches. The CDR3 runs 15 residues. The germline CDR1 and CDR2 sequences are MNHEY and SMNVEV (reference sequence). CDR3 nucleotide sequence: TGTGCCAGCAGTTTACCTGGGACAGGGGTAGGAGAGCAGTACTTC. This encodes CASSLPGTGVGEQYF.

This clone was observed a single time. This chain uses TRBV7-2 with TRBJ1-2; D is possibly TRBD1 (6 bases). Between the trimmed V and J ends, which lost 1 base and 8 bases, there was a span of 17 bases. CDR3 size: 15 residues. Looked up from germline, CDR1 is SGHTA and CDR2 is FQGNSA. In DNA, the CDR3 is TGTGCCAGCAGCTTAGATTGGACAGAGGTGGGGGGCTACACCTTC. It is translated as CASSLDWTEVGGYTF.

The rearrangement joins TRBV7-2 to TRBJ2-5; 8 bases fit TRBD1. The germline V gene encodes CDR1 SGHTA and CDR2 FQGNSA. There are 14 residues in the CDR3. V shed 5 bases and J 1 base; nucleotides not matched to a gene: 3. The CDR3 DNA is TGTGCCAGCAGCCGACAGGGGTCCCAAGAGACCCAGTACTTC. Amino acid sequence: CASSRQGSQETQYF.

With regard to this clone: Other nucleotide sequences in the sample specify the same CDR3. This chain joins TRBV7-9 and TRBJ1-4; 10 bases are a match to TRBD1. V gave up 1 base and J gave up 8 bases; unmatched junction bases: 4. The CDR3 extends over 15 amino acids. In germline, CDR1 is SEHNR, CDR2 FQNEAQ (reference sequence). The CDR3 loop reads CASSLGDRGGEKLFF. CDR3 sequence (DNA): TGTGCCAGCAGCTTAGGGGACAGGGGAGGCGAAAAACTGTTTTTT.